Below are 25 T cell receptor beta chains sequenced from a single sample in a study of blood T cell repertoires in COVID-19 (TCRdb year 2020). Libraries were prepared through the immunoSEQ multiplex PCR assay. Here the immuneACCESS table is served through TCRdb, limited to in-frame sequences with V and J called. Missing clones are a known gap in these copies; in checked studies unresolved V genes cover under half, and the rest lacks a known reason. A total of some 26,000 clones appear in this sample, around nine tenths of them only once. Jointly, the top ten make up roughly 8.3% of the sample. Sequencing input: peripheral blood. These TCRs come from a human donor with active COVID-19. The donor label of this sample is uncertain.

This chain joins TRBV11-1 and TRBJ1-4, with TRBD1 identical over 10 bases. V lost 5 bases, J lost 0 bases, and 3 bases stayed unmatched. CDR1 is SGHAT and CDR2 is FQDESV in the germline V gene (reference sequence). The CDR3 spans 16 residues. The CDR3 region has the DNA TGTGCCAGCAGCGATGGACAGGGGGCAACTAATGAAAAACTGTTTTTT. This translates into CASSDGQGATNEKLFF.

V usage is TRBV6-5 and J usage is TRBJ2-7; possible D gene TRBD2, 6 bases. The ends were cut back, 7 bases at V and 0 bases at J, with 13 bases in the middle. Germline lookup yields CDR1 MNHEY and CDR2 SVGAGI. The CDR3 covers 14 residues. The CDR3 reads CASMGGLSSYEQYF. As DNA, the CDR3 is TGTGCCAGCATGGGGGGACTGAGCTCCTACGAGCAGTACTTC.

The rearrangement links TRBV27 to TRBJ1-5; TRBD1 might be the D (5 bases). Looked up from germline, CDR1 is MNHEY and CDR2 is SMNVEV (reference sequence). Trimming removed 7 bases from V and 2 bases from J, with 15 bases in between. The CDR3 extends over 15 amino acids. CDR3 loop: CASKQLGTGNQPQHF. The CDR3 DNA is TGTGCCAGCAAGCAGTTGGGGACTGGCAATCAGCCCCAGCATTTT.

The chain employs TRBV30 and TRBJ2-3; maybe TRBD1 (5 bases). The CDR3 totals 15 residues. Between the trimmed V and J ends, which lost 1 base and 0 bases, there was a span of 11 bases. CDR1 and CDR2 from the germline V gene are GTSNPN and SVGIG (reference sequence). The DNA of the CDR3 is TGTGCCTGGAGTGGTATTGGGGCCAGCACAGATACGCAGTATTTT. Amino acids: CAWSGIGASTDTQYF.

The rearrangement links TRBV9 to TRBJ2-3, with D uncertain. The CDR3 spans 15 residues. Germline V gene sequence: CDR1 SGDLS, CDR2 YYNGEE. The germline V and J ends were trimmed by 6 bases and 4 bases, with 18 bases remaining between them. The CDR3 nucleotides read TGTGCCAGCACACAACGGCAGGCTCCCCCAGATACGCAGTATTTT. Protein: CASTQRQAPPDTQYF.

This sequence joins TRBV3-1 (or the pseudogene TRBV3-2) and TRBJ2-1; perhaps TRBD2 as D (5 bases). Germline V gene lookup returns CDR1 LGHDT and CDR2 YNNKEL (reference sequence). The V end lost 0 bases, the J end lost 4 bases, and 10 bases lay between the germline ends. The CDR3 runs 15 residues. CDR3 sequence: CASSQDHGGYNEQFF. In nucleotides, the CDR3 is TGTGCCAGCAGCCAAGATCACGGAGGATACAATGAGCAGTTCTTC.

V usage is TRBV29-1 and J usage is TRBJ1-2, with TRBD1 as a possible D gene (6 bases). The CDR3 loop spans 12 amino acids. The germline V and J ends were trimmed by 6 bases and 1 base, with 9 bases remaining between them. In germline, CDR1 is SQVTM, CDR2 ANQGSEA. The CDR3 is CSVDRFNYGYTF. DNA of the CDR3: TGCAGCGTAGACAGGTTTAACTATGGCTACACCTTC.

In this sample, this clone turned up once. The chain joins TRBV27 to TRBJ2-1; TRBD2 aligns across 11 bases. J was trimmed by 4 bases and V by 6 bases; bases with no gene match: 2. CDR3 length: 14 amino acids. Germline V gives CDR1 MNHEY, CDR2 SMNVEV (reference sequence). The CDR3 DNA reads as TGTGCCAGCAGCCGACTAGCGGGGTACAATGAGCAGTTCTTC. It yields the protein CASSRLAGYNEQFF.

The chain carries TRBV11-1 and TRBJ2-5, with 8 positions matching TRBD1. Per germline, CDR1 SGHAT and CDR2 FQDESV (reference sequence). The CDR3 contains 15 residues. The V segment lost 5 bases and the J segment 4 bases; nucleotides outside the gene matches: 9. In DNA, the CDR3 is TGTGCCAGCAGCCTACACCGGGACAGGTCAGAGACCCAGTACTTC. It translates to CASSLHRDRSETQYF.

The V and J genes are TRBV2 and TRBJ1-1; D gene ambiguous. Trimming cost V 6 bases and J 4 bases, with 9 bases left between them. This CDR3 region has 12 residues. Germline loops: CDR1 SNHLY, CDR2 FYNNEI. CDR3 bases: TGTGCCAGCAGGGAATTCCTCACTGAAGCTTTCTTT. Its protein product is CASREFLTEAFF.

J is TRBJ2-1 and V is TRBV4-3, with a weak D call TRBD2 (5 bases). Germline V gene data show CDR1 as LGHNA and CDR2 as YSLEER. V was clipped by 1 base and J by 9 bases, with 13 bases between them. The CDR3 runs to 14 residues. The CDR3 reads CASSQGLARAEQFF. CDR3 bases: TGCGCCAGCAGCCAAGGTCTGGCGAGGGCTGAGCAGTTCTTC.

The chain has TRBV24-1 and TRBJ2-7; no clear D. Trimming removed 3 bases at V and 3 bases at J, with 5 bases between. This CDR3 comprises 12 residues. Germline lookup yields CDR1 KGHDR and CDR2 SFDVKD. The CDR3 DNA sequence: TGTGCCACCAGTGATAGAGGCTACGAGCAGTACTTC. Amino acids: CATSDRGYEQYF.

This chain connects TRBV27 to TRBJ1-3; D remains ambiguous. CDR1 is MNHEY and CDR2 is SMNVEV in the germline V gene (reference sequence). The CDR3 consists of 15 residues. Between the trimmed V and J ends, which lost 6 bases and 0 bases, there was a span of 12 bases. CDR3 in amino acids: CASSEGLSSGNTIYF. The DNA for the CDR3 is TGTGCCAGCAGCGAGGGCCTAAGCTCTGGAAACACCATATATTTT.

The table lists this clone with a few counts. The rearrangement joins TRBV7-3 to TRBJ1-6; D remains ambiguous. Germline CDR1 is SGHTA and CDR2 is FQGTGA. This CDR3 spans 13 amino acids. Trimming took 5 bases from V and 6 from J, leaving 8 bases between them. CDR3 nucleotide sequence: TGTGCCAGCAGCCGAGCCACTAATTCACCCCTCCACTTT. It translates to CASSRATNSPLHF.

The rearrangement joins TRBV10-1 to TRBJ2-7; 9 nucleotides align to TRBD1. V lost 5 bases and J lost 2; bases outside the gene matches: 1. The CDR3 spans 13 residues. Germline V gene sequence: CDR1 WNHNN, CDR2 SYGVQD (reference sequence). In DNA form, the CDR3 reads TGCGCCAGCAGTTGGGACAGGGCCTACGAGCAGTACTTC. This codes for CASSWDRAYEQYF.

The V gene is TRBV12-5, the J gene TRBJ2-2; 10 nucleotides line up with TRBD1. The germline V gene encodes CDR1 LGHNT and CDR2 FRNRAP. V lost 3 bases to trimming and J lost 7 bases; unmatched junction nucleotides: 5. The CDR3 is 15 residues long. CDR3 nucleotide sequence: TGTGCTAGTGGTTTAAGACAGGGGGCGTTCGGGGAGCTGTTTTTT. It is translated as CASGLRQGAFGELFF.

This sequence joins TRBV7-2 and TRBJ2-5; 9 bases are shared with TRBD2. The CDR3 sequence is 17 residues long. The germline V gene encodes CDR1 SGHTA and CDR2 FQGNSA. After removal of 4 bases from V and 4 bases from J, the junction contained 13 bases not matched to a gene. The CDR3 sequence: CASSSFPRGRAGETQYF. In DNA, the CDR3 is TGTGCCAGCAGCTCATTCCCCCGCGGGAGGGCCGGAGAGACCCAGTACTTC.

The CDR3: CAWSGNYEQYF. In DNA, the CDR3 is TGTGCCTGGAGCGGGAACTACGAGCAGTACTTC. The genes are TRBV30 and TRBJ2-7; the D gene is possibly TRBD2 (5 bases). V was pared by 3 bases and J by 3 bases, with 6 bases between. From germline, CDR1 is GTSNPN and CDR2 SVGIG (reference sequence). The CDR3 consists of 11 residues.

The V gene is TRBV27, the J gene TRBJ2-1; 7 bases match TRBD2. CDR3 length: 16 amino acids. Germline CDR1 and CDR2: MNHEY and SMNVEV (reference sequence). The V gene end was trimmed by 5 bases and the J gene end by 3 bases; junction bases not matched to a gene: 10. As DNA, the CDR3 is TGTGCCAGCAGTCCCGTAAGCGGGGAAGTCTACAATGAGCAGTTCTTC. The encoded protein is CASSPVSGEVYNEQFF.

The V and J genes are TRBV6-5 and TRBJ1-5; no reliable D call. The V end lost 6 bases, the J end lost 0 bases, and 9 bases lay between the germline ends. Germline lookup yields CDR1 MNHEY and CDR2 SVGAGI. The CDR3 sequence is 14 residues long. DNA for the CDR3: TGTGCCAGCAGGGGAGAGTATAGCAATCAGCCCCAGCATTTT. Its translation is CASRGEYSNQPQHF.

The chain recombines TRBV29-1 with TRBJ1-3; D is unresolved. The CDR3 extends over 11 amino acids. With 6 bases removed from V and 11 bases from J, the gap between germline ends came to 14 bases. Germline V gene data show CDR1 as SQVTM and CDR2 as ANQGSEA. The DNA of the CDR3 is TGCAGCGTCCGGACTGACTACGCCATATATTTT. It specifies CSVRTDYAIYF.

The gene calls are TRBV7-9 and TRBJ2-2; D is undetermined. Germline assignment: CDR1 SEHNR and CDR2 FQNEAQ (reference sequence). This CDR3 comprises 14 residues. V gave up 3 bases and J gave up 3 bases, with 8 bases separating them. This CDR3 reads CASSFLEYTGELFF. The CDR3 region has the DNA TGTGCCAGCAGCTTCTTAGAATACACCGGGGAGCTGTTTTTT.

The rearrangement uses TRBV23-1 and TRBJ2-7, with 11 bases aligning to TRBD2. TRBV23-1 is annotated as an ORF whose role is uncertain. This CDR3 spans 16 amino acids. Trimming removed 2 bases from V and 2 bases from J; junction bases left unmatched: 5. CDR3 region: CASSQPSGRTPYEQYF. The CDR3 coding sequence is TGCGCCAGCAGTCAACCTAGCGGGAGGACCCCCTACGAGCAGTACTTC.

The chain employs TRBV24-1 and TRBJ2-3, with D possibly TRBD2 on 6 matching bases. The CDR3 totals 18 residues. Germline CDR1 is KGHDR and CDR2 is SFDVKD. V lost 2 bases to trimming and J lost 1 base, with 18 bases between them. The CDR3 DNA reads TGTGCCACCAGTGATTCGGTAGGAGGGCTAGCTGGCACAGATACGCAGTATTTT. Residues: CATSDSVGGLAGTDTQYF.

The chain has TRBV5-1 and TRBJ2-1, with 9 nucleotides matching TRBD2. Germline V CDR1 and CDR2: SGHRS, YFSETQ. V lost 0 bases to trimming and J lost 4 bases; unmatched junction nucleotides: 2. The CDR3 extends over 15 amino acids. CDR3 protein: CASSLAGLAYNEQFF. In nucleotides, the CDR3 is TGCGCCAGCAGCTTGGCGGGACTAGCTTACAATGAGCAGTTCTTC. The complete variable domain, with remaining parts taken from reference TRBV5-1 and TRBJ2-1, reads KAGVTQTPRYLIKTRGQQVTLSCSPISGHRSVSWYQQTPGQGLQFLFEYFSETQRNKGNFPGRFSGRQFSNSRSEMNVSTLELGDSALYLCASSLAGLAYNEQFFGPGTRLTVL.